The 26 T cell receptor beta chains below were found in one sample sequenced in a study of neurological immune-mediated disorders. TCRdb analysed the 5' RACE reads with MiXCR anew, one entry per CDR3 protein. Of 65,000 to 70,000 distinct CDR3 sequences in the sample, 3.5% to 5% were seen once. The source material was PBMCs. These receptors originate from a man aged 45 to 65 with multiple sclerosis.

This clonotype was counted ten times or more. V is TRBV2 and J is TRBJ2-3; 8 nucleotides line up with TRBD1. Germline trimming cut 8 bases from V and 11 bases from J; bases unmatched to any gene: 12. The CDR3 has 13 residues. In germline, CDR1 is SNHLY, CDR2 FYNNEI. CDR3 protein: CASEGQGPAGQYF. CDR3 in DNA: TGTGCCAGCGAAGGACAGGGCCCGGCTGGGCAGTATTTT. The whole variable domain, filled in from reference TRBV2 and TRBJ2-3, reads EPEVTQTPSHQVTQMGQEVILRCVPISNHLYFYWYRQILGQKVEFLVSFYNNEISEKSEIFDDQFSVERPDGSNFTLKIRSTKLEDSAMYFCASEGQGPAGQYFGPGTRLTVL.

Many counts were recorded for this clonotype. The chain combines TRBV15 with TRBJ2-2; 7 bases are a match to TRBD1. V dropped 4 bases and J dropped 5; count of bases not matched to a gene: 10. This CDR3 is 16 amino acids long. Germline V gene data show CDR1 as LNHNV and CDR2 as YYDKDF (reference sequence). In DNA form, the CDR3 reads TGTGCCACCAGCAAACAAGGGGGCTTGGGGACCGGGGAGCTGTTTTTT. Translation gives CATSKQGGLGTGELFF.

This clonotype was seen a few times. This chain connects TRBV7-2 to TRBJ1-5; no firm D call. Trimming pared 1 base from V and 7 bases from J, leaving 8 bases between. This CDR3 region has 13 residues. Germline V CDR1 and CDR2: SGHTA, FQGNSA. CDR3 coding DNA: TGTGCCAGCAGCTTAGATGACGTGCAGCCCCAGCATTTT. The encoded protein is CASSLDDVQPQHF.

This clonotype was observed many times. The chain recombines TRBV5-1 with TRBJ2-7; D is possibly TRBD1 or TRBD2 (5 bases each). From germline, CDR1 is SGHRS and CDR2 YFSETQ. Trimming pared 4 bases from V and 5 bases from J, leaving 10 bases between. CDR3 length: 12 residues. CDR3 in amino acids: CASSAEGHEQYF. The CDR3 region has the DNA TGCGCCAGCAGCGCCGAGGGGCACGAGCAGTACTTC.

Ten or more counts support this clonotype. The DNA for the CDR3 is TGTGCCAGCAGAATCGGTCGTAATGAAAAACTGTTTTTT. Its protein is CASRIGRNEKLFF. The V and J genes are TRBV12-3 or TRBV12-4 and TRBJ1-4; D remains unclear. The V end lost 6 bases, the J end lost 4 bases, and 9 bases lay between the germline ends. The CDR3 is made up of 13 amino acids.

This clonotype was picked up a small number of times. This chain joins TRBV7-2 and TRBJ2-7, with 9 positions matching TRBD1. The CDR3 contains 15 residues. In germline, CDR1 is SGHTA, CDR2 FQGNSA. The J segment lost 0 bases and the V segment lost 5 bases, leaving 5 bases of the junction unmatched. CDR3 DNA: TGTGCCAGCAGCCAGGGGACAGGGCTCTCCTACGAGCAGTACTTC. Translating it yields CASSQGTGLSYEQYF.

In this sample, this clonotype turned up a few times. The chain recombines TRBV6-2 or TRBV6-3 with TRBJ2-1; D ambiguous. Germline values: CDR1 MNHEY, CDR2 SVGEGT. The CDR3 is 15 amino acids. V was cut by 3 bases and J by 3 bases, with 12 bases left in between. CDR3: CASSYASLYYNEQFF. The CDR3 DNA reads TGTGCCAGCAGTTATGCCAGTCTGTACTACAATGAGCAGTTCTTC.

This clonotype was counted ten times or more. The chain combines TRBV29-1 with TRBJ1-4; a possible D gene is TRBD1 (6 bases). Germline-derived CDR1 and CDR2 are SQVTM and ANQGSEA. V was trimmed by 6 bases and J by 8 bases, leaving 16 bases between them. This CDR3 has 13 amino acids. Written as DNA, the CDR3 is TGCAGCGTGCACACAGGGTTTGGGGAAAAACTGTTTTTT. This translates into CSVHTGFGEKLFF.

In this sample, this clonotype turned up many times. The chain employs TRBV7-2 and TRBJ1-2; D remains unclear. The germline CDR1 and CDR2 sequences are SGHTA and FQGNSA. The CDR3 loop spans 13 amino acids. The V end was cut by 5 bases, the J end by 4 bases, with 11 bases between. Here the CDR3 reads CASSLYTLYGYTF. The DNA for the CDR3 is TGTGCCAGCAGCCTTTACACCCTCTATGGCTACACCTTC.

This clonotype has ten or more counts. CDR3 in amino acids: CAISEDPGGNYGYTF. The DNA of the CDR3 is TGTGCCATCAGTGAAGACCCCGGCGGCAACTATGGCTACACCTTC. This chain joins TRBV10-3 and TRBJ1-2, with no clear D. V was cut by 3 bases and J by 2 bases, with 13 bases left in between. The CDR3 spans 15 residues. Germline V gives CDR1 ENHRY, CDR2 SYGVKD.

At least ten counts were recorded for this clonotype. This chain connects TRBV11-2 to TRBJ2-1; D gene unclear. The CDR3 has 11 residues. Germline assignment: CDR1 SGHAT and CDR2 FQNNGV. The V end lost 4 bases, the J end lost 10 bases, and 8 bases lay between the germline ends. CDR3 sequence: CASSSGPEQFF. CDR3 coding DNA: TGTGCCAGCAGCTCCGGGCCCGAGCAGTTCTTC.

This clonotype was recorded at least ten times. The chain recombines TRBV28 with TRBJ1-5; 7 bases match TRBD1. The CDR3 spans 15 residues. Unmatched junction bases numbered 11, after V lost 8 bases and J lost 4 bases. Germline V gene lookup returns CDR1 MDHEN and CDR2 SYDVKM. CDR3 protein: CASRQGRVGNQPQHF. DNA for the CDR3: TGTGCCAGCCGACAGGGTAGAGTCGGAAATCAGCCCCAGCATTTT.

There are many counts of this clonotype. The chain links TRBV6-5 to TRBJ1-5, with a weak D call TRBD1 (6 bases). Germline V lookup: CDR1 MNHEY, CDR2 SVGAGI. The germline V and J ends were trimmed by 6 bases and 0 bases, with 12 bases remaining between them. The CDR3 consists of 15 residues. The CDR3, as DNA: TGTGCCAGCAGCTACGACAGGTATAGCAATCAGCCCCAGCATTTT. Residues: CASSYDRYSNQPQHF.

This clonotype came up many times. The chain recombines TRBV7-9 with TRBJ2-2; TRBD2 matches 8 bases. The J segment lost 9 bases and the V segment lost 5 bases, leaving 5 bases of the junction unmatched. The CDR3 covers 13 residues. The germline CDR1 and CDR2 sequences are SEHNR and FQNEAQ (reference sequence). The CDR3, as DNA: TGTGCCAGCAGCCGTGTAGCGGGGCGGGAGCTGTTTTTT. This codes for CASSRVAGRELFF.

This clonotype was detected many times. V usage is TRBV7-9 and J usage is TRBJ1-4; maybe TRBD1 (6 bases). This CDR3 is 15 amino acids long. Per germline, CDR1 SEHNR and CDR2 FQNEAQ (reference sequence). V was cut by 5 bases and J by 2 bases, with 12 bases left in between. Here the CDR3 DNA reads TGTGCCAGCAGCGCAACAGGGATGACTAATGAAAAACTGTTTTTT. Its translation: CASSATGMTNEKLFF.

This clonotype was found many times. V usage is TRBV7-9 and J usage is TRBJ2-3; TRBD2 matches at 10 bases. Germline-derived CDR1 and CDR2 are SEHNR and FQNEAQ (reference sequence). Trimming cost V 5 bases and J 3 bases; bases outside gene matches: 11. The CDR3 runs to 17 residues. Here the CDR3 DNA reads TGTGCCAGCAGCGATGACTGGTTAGCGGGGGGAACAGATACGCAGTATTTT. Translated, it gives CASSDDWLAGGTDTQYF.

This clonotype was observed at least ten times. The V gene is TRBV15, the J gene TRBJ1-2, with 7 bases fitting TRBD1. The CDR3 length is 17 residues. V lost 3 bases and J lost 4; bases outside the gene matches: 14. CDR1 and CDR2 from the germline V gene are LNHNV and YYDKDF (reference sequence). The CDR3 protein is CATSSAPDREDRYGYTF. As DNA, the CDR3 is TGTGCCACCAGCAGCGCGCCCGACAGGGAGGATCGCTATGGCTACACCTTC.

Many counts were recorded for this clonotype. The chain is built from TRBV7-8 and TRBJ2-5; D not resolved. Trimming took off 2 bases at V and 5 bases at J, with 9 bases between the two ends. This CDR3 region has 13 residues. Per the germline V gene, CDR1 is SGHVS and CDR2 is FQNEAQ. CDR3 in DNA: TGTGCCAGCAGCTTACTCCTTGGGGAGACCCAGTACTTC. Its translation is CASSLLLGETQYF.

This clonotype has a count of ten or more. The chain employs TRBV20-1 and TRBJ1-5; tentatively, D is TRBD1 (6 bases). V gave up 3 bases and J gave up 0 bases, with 9 bases separating them. CDR1 is DFQATT, CDR2 SNEGSKA, per germline (reference sequence). This CDR3 has 14 residues. CDR3 protein: CSARARGSNQPQHF. CDR3 bases: TGCAGTGCTAGGGCCAGGGGTAGCAATCAGCCCCAGCATTTT.

This clonotype was seen ten or more times. The CDR3 is CASRSPGVYGYTF. CDR3 bases: TGTGCCAGCAGAAGCCCCGGAGTCTATGGCTACACCTTC. The J gene is TRBJ1-2, the V gene TRBV6-5; D gene uncertain. The V gene's germline CDR1 is MNHEY and CDR2 SVGAGI. Trimming shortened V by 6 bases and J by 4 bases, and 12 bases separated the two germline ends. The CDR3 contains 13 residues.

This clonotype came up many times. CDR3 in DNA: TGTGCCAGCAGCCCGGGACAGGGGGCCTACGAGCAGTACTTC. The encoded protein is CASSPGQGAYEQYF. The chain uses TRBV7-2 and TRBJ2-7; 11 nucleotides align to TRBD1. V shed 5 bases, J shed 2 bases, and the junction held 2 bases outside the gene matches. The CDR3 is 14 residues long. Per the germline V gene, CDR1 is SGHTA and CDR2 is FQGNSA.

The sample holds a few counts of this clonotype. This chain uses TRBV6-5 with TRBJ1-4; D might be TRBD1 (5 bases). This CDR3 has 16 residues. V was clipped by 0 bases and J by 5 bases, with 13 bases between them. Germline lookup yields CDR1 MNHEY and CDR2 SVGAGI. CDR3 sequence reads: CASSYSNGAGNEKLFF. CDR3 DNA: TGTGCCAGCAGTTACTCTAACGGGGCGGGGAATGAAAAACTGTTTTTT.

The chain carries TRBV5-1 and TRBJ1-1, with unresolved D. This CDR3 region has 13 residues. V lost 3 bases, J lost 5 bases, and 11 bases lay in between. CDR1 is SGHRS, CDR2 YFSETQ, per germline. As DNA, the CDR3 is TGCGCCAGCAGCTCCACAAGGGTTACTGAAGCTTTCTTT. Its protein is CASSSTRVTEAFF.

This clonotype was detected only a few times. This chain connects TRBV5-6 to TRBJ2-5; 7 positions match TRBD2. The V segment lost 4 bases and the J segment 2 bases; nucleotides outside the gene matches: 5. Germline-derived CDR1 and CDR2 are SGHDT and YYEEEE. The CDR3 spans 14 residues. The CDR3 DNA reads TGTGCCAGCAGCACCCCGGGGGGTCAAGAGACCCAGTACTTC. Protein: CASSTPGGQETQYF.

This clonotype came up many times. The genes are TRBV6-6 and TRBJ2-1, with D unclear. The length of the CDR3 is 13 residues. The V gene lost 2 bases and the J gene lost 7 bases, with 9 bases spanning the gap. The germline CDR1 and CDR2 sequences are MNHNY and SVGAGI (reference sequence). CDR3 region: CASSYGLGNEQFF. The CDR3 nucleotides are TGTGCCAGCAGTTACGGGTTGGGAAATGAGCAGTTCTTC.

The sample holds many counts of this clonotype. V usage is TRBV7-9 and J usage is TRBJ2-7, with D perhaps assigned TRBD1 or TRBD2 (6 bases each). V lost 6 bases and J 3 bases, leaving 15 bases between the germline ends. The CDR3 extends over 14 amino acids. Germline V gene lookup returns CDR1 SEHNR and CDR2 FQNEAQ (reference sequence). The CDR3, as DNA: TGTGCCAGCAGTCAAACCGGAGGGGGCTACGAGCAGTACGTC. This sequence encodes CASSQTGGGYEQYV.